These 30 T cell receptor beta chains came from one sample sequenced in a study of T cells expressing NK-cell markers. Following a re-call of the 5' RACE reads, TCRdb has one entry per CDR3 protein and lacks DNA. The specimen's table records 500,000 to 700,000 distinct CDR3 sequences. Sequencing was carried out using blood T cells: a sorted CD56 or NKG2C T cell subset, CD4+ or CD8+ T cells, or bulk PBMC T cells (not recorded which). The receptors stem from a man younger than 35 in good health.

The J gene is TRBJ2-3, the V gene TRBV7-2; TCRdb's D gene call, TRBD2, goes unchecked for lack of DNA. Germline V gene data show CDR1 as SGHTA and CDR2 as FQGNSA. The CDR3 spans 16 residues. CDR3 loop: CASSYSSGLSTDTQYF.

The chain has TRBV29-1 and TRBJ2-1; TCRdb names TRBD2, which stays unverified in the absence of DNA. The CDR3 spans 13 residues. Germline lookup yields CDR1 SQVTM and CDR2 ANQGSEA. The CDR3 loop is CSVAVLADNEQFF.

The rearrangement joins TRBV12-3 or TRBV12-4 to TRBJ2-3; TCRdb selects TRBD1, and the lack of DNA leaves this call unchecked. CDR3 size: 17 residues. CDR3 region: CASRDPWDRDFSDTQYF.

The chain uses TRBV5-1 and TRBJ1-1; TCRdb lists TRBD1, though no DNA is available to test this call. Germline V lookup: CDR1 SGHRS, CDR2 YFSETQ. This CDR3 comprises 15 residues. This CDR3 reads CASSNTGQGITEAFF.

V gene TRBV7-2 combines with J gene TRBJ2-3. The CDR3 covers 13 residues. Germline V gives CDR1 SGHTA, CDR2 FQGNSA. The CDR3: CASSLSLANTQYF.

The rearrangement links TRBV20-1 to TRBJ2-1; the TRBD2 assignment by TCRdb is unverifiable without DNA. CDR3 length equals 16 residues. Germline V lookup: CDR1 DFQATT, CDR2 SNEGSKA (reference sequence). CDR3 sequence reads: CSARGPGLAGNNEQFF.

This chain links TRBV7-6 with TRBJ1-1. CDR1 and CDR2 from the germline V gene are SGHVS and FNYEAQ. The length of the CDR3 is 15 residues. The CDR3: CASSPLGDYFREAFF.

V gene TRBV4-3 combines with J gene TRBJ2-1; TCRdb selects TRBD2, and the lack of DNA leaves this call unchecked. Germline CDR1 reads LGHNA; CDR2 reads YSLEER. The CDR3 has 16 residues. CDR3 sequence: CASSRLLAGDHNEQFF.

The genes are TRBV7-8 and TRBJ2-5. CDR3 length: 13 residues. The germline V gene has CDR1 SGHVS and CDR2 FQNEAQ. The CDR3 protein is CASSYRSRETQYF.

The chain links TRBV20-1 to TRBJ2-2; with no DNA, the TCRdb D assignment of TRBD2 cannot be verified. This CDR3 spans 15 amino acids. CDR1 DFQATT and CDR2 SNEGSKA come from the germline V gene (reference sequence). This chain's CDR3 is CSVGQPSYNTGELFF.

The V gene is TRBV6-2 or TRBV6-3, the J gene TRBJ2-5. The CDR3 consists of 14 residues. CDR1 and CDR2 (germline): MNHEY, SVGEGT. CDR3 sequence: CASSYSTLSQTQYF.

The chain carries TRBV10-3 and TRBJ2-1; the D call from TCRdb, TRBD1, cannot be confirmed without DNA. CDR1 and CDR2 (germline): ENHRY, SYGVKD. CDR3 length equals 17 residues. This chain's CDR3 is CAISDFGSRGGYNEQFF.

The chain employs TRBV20-1 and TRBJ1-5. The germline V gene has CDR1 DFQATT and CDR2 SNEGSKA (reference sequence). The CDR3 covers 16 residues. The CDR3 here is CSARDGSAIGNQPQHF.

This rearrangement joins TRBV4-1 to TRBJ1-2. The CDR3 has 13 amino acids. CDR1 and CDR2 from the germline V gene are MGHRA and YSYEKL. This chain's CDR3 is CASSLTRDYGYTF.

The chain employs TRBV4-2 and TRBJ2-5; TCRdb picks TRBD2, but there is no DNA to check that call. There are 15 residues in the CDR3. Germline CDR1 and CDR2: LGHNA and YNFKEQ. The CDR3 protein is CASSREDSMGETQYF.

V is TRBV5-1 and J is TRBJ2-1; TCRdb gives TRBD2 as the D gene, but with no DNA this cannot be confirmed. The CDR3 is 16 residues long. CDR1 and CDR2 (germline): SGHRS, YFSETQ. The CDR3: CASSQAGGPLGNEQFF.

V usage is TRBV15 and J usage is TRBJ1-1. This CDR3 is 16 amino acids long. Germline V gene lookup returns CDR1 LNHNV and CDR2 YYDKDF (reference sequence). The chain's CDR3 is CATSRVGSSMNTEAFF.

V gene TRBV5-1 combines with J gene TRBJ2-1; TCRdb's D gene call, TRBD2, goes unchecked for lack of DNA. The CDR3 loop spans 16 amino acids. Germline V gene sequence: CDR1 SGHRS, CDR2 YFSETQ. CDR3 protein: CASSLFSGRVSNEQFF.

The genes are TRBV11-1 and TRBJ2-1; TCRdb picks TRBD2, but there is no DNA to check that call. Germline V CDR1 and CDR2: SGHAT, FQDESV (reference sequence). CDR3 length: 16 amino acids. CDR3: CASNIWGSGRIDEQFF.

The chain has TRBV7-2 and TRBJ1-6; TCRdb picks TRBD1, but there is no DNA to check that call. Germline CDR1 and CDR2: SGHTA and FQGNSA. This CDR3 contains 14 residues. The CDR3 sequence: CASRLDRLPSPLHF. The variable domain in full, completed from reference TRBV7-2 and TRBJ1-6, reads GAGVSQSPSNKVTEKGKDVELRCDPISGHTALYWYRQSLGQGLEFLIYFQGNSAPDKSGLPSDRFSAERTGGSVSTLTIQRTQQEDSAVYLCASRLDRLPSPLHFGNGTRLTVT.

The V and J genes are TRBV5-8 and TRBJ2-5; there is no DNA to check the TCRdb D call of TRBD2. This CDR3 has 15 amino acids. In germline, CDR1 is SGHTS, CDR2 YDEGEE. Here the CDR3 reads CASSPEGLAKETQYF.

The rearrangement links TRBV5-1 to TRBJ1-1. The CDR3 covers 15 residues. Germline V CDR1 and CDR2: SGHRS, YFSETQ. CDR3 sequence: CASSSSGRANTEAFF.

J is TRBJ2-1 and V is TRBV7-6; the D call from TCRdb, TRBD2, cannot be confirmed without DNA. Germline V gene sequence: CDR1 SGHVS, CDR2 FNYEAQ. This CDR3 comprises 18 residues. Here the CDR3 reads CASSSLVAGDKSYNEQFF. Combining the CDR3 with reference TRBV7-6 and TRBJ2-1 gives the whole variable domain GAGVSQSPRYKVTKRGQDVALRCDPISGHVSLYWYRQALGQGPEFLTYFNYEAQQDKSGLPNDRFSAERPEGSISTLTIQRTEQRDSAMYRCASSSLVAGDKSYNEQFFGPGTRLTVL.

The chain recombines TRBV4-1 with TRBJ2-1; TCRdb proposes TRBD1, but this gene call is untestable without DNA. Germline assignment: CDR1 MGHRA and CDR2 YSYEKL. The CDR3 loop spans 13 amino acids. The CDR3 loop reads CASSPSDRVVGFF.

The chain combines TRBV7-8 with TRBJ2-1. The germline gives CDR1 SGHVS, CDR2 FQNEAQ. This CDR3 is built from 17 residues. The CDR3 sequence is CASSLVPWASSYNEQFF.

The chain links TRBV11-2 to TRBJ2-3; the D call from TCRdb, TRBD2, cannot be confirmed without DNA. Germline values: CDR1 SGHAT, CDR2 FQNNGV. The CDR3 extends over 19 amino acids. CDR3 residues: CASSSVPGRTSGSLGTQYF.

V is TRBV6-2 or TRBV6-3 and J is TRBJ2-3. Germline V gene data show CDR1 as MNHEY and CDR2 as SVGEGT. The CDR3 length is 15 residues. CDR3 sequence reads: CASTPLGLARDTQYF.

The rearrangement uses TRBV6-5 and TRBJ2-4; TCRdb reports TRBD1, a call that lacks DNA to check it against. CDR3 length equals 16 residues. Germline values: CDR1 MNHEY, CDR2 SVGAGI. The CDR3 here is CASSYRRTGVRNIQYF.

V and J are TRBV20-1 and TRBJ1-2. This CDR3 region has 14 residues. CDR1 and CDR2 from the germline V gene are DFQATT and SNEGSKA (reference sequence). CDR3 amino acids: CSAGRASGGDGYTF.

The chain is built from TRBV10-3 and TRBJ2-3; the D call from TCRdb, TRBD1, cannot be confirmed without DNA. There are 13 residues in the CDR3. Germline lookup yields CDR1 ENHRY and CDR2 SYGVKD. The CDR3 loop reads CAIGSGATDTQYF.